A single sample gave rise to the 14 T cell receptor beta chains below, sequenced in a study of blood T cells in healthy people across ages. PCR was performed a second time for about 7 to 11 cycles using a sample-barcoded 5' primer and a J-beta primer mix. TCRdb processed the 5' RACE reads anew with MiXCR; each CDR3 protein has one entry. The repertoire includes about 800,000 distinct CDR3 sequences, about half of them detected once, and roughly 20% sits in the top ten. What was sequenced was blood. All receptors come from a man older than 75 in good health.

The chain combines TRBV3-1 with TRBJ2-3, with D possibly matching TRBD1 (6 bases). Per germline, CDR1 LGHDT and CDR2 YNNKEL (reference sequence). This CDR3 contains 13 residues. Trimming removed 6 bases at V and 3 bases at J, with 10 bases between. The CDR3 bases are TGTGCCAGCAGGGGTGGACAGACAGATACGCAGTATTTT. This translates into CASRGGQTDTQYF.

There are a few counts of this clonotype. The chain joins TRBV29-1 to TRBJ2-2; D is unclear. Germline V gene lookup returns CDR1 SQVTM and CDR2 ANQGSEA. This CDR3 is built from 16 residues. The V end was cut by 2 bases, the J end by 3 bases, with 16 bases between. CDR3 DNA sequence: TGCAGCGTTGAAATGCCCAGGAAAGGATACACCGGGGAGCTGTTTTTT. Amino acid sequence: CSVEMPRKGYTGELFF.

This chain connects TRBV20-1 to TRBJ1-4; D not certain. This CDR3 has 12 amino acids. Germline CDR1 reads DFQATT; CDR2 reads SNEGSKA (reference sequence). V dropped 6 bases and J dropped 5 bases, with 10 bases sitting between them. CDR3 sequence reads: CSALASNEKLFF. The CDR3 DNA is TGCAGTGCCCTGGCGTCCAATGAAAAACTGTTTTTT.

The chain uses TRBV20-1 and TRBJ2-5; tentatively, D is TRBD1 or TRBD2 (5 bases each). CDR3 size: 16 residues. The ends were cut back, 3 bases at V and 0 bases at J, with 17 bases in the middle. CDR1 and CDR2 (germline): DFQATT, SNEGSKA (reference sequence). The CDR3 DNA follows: TGCAGTGCTAGCACCCGGTGGGGGACCAACCAAGAGACCCAGTACTTC. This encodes CSASTRWGTNQETQYF.

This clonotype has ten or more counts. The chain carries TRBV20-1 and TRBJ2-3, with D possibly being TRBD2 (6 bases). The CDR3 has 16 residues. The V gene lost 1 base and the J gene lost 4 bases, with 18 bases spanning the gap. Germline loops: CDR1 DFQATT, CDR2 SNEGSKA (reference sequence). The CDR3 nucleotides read TGCAGTGCTAGAGGACCCTTCCCAACGGGAGCAGATACGCAGTATTTT. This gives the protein CSARGPFPTGADTQYF.

DNA for the CDR3: TGCGCCAGCAGCTTGGGGTCCCGACAGTCCAATGAGCAGTTCTTC. Amino acid sequence: CASSLGSRQSNEQFF. The chain recombines TRBV5-1 with TRBJ2-1; tentative D call: TRBD1 (5 bases). Germline-derived CDR1 and CDR2 are SGHRS and YFSETQ. Trimming removed 0 bases at V and 6 bases at J, with 13 bases between. This CDR3 is built from 15 residues.

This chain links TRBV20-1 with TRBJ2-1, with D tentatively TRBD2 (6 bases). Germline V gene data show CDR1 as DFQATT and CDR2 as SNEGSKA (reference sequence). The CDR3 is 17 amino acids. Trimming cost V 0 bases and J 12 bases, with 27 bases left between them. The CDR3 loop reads CSARDRVPSVYNELQFF. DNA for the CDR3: TGCAGTGCTAGAGATAGGGTTCCTAGCGTATACAATGAATTGCAGTTCTTC.

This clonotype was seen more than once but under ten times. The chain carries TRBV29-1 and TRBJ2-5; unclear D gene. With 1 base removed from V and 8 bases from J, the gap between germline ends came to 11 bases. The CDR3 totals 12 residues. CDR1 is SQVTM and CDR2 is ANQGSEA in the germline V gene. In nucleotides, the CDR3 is TGCAGCGTTGAAGGGACCGCTCGAACCCAGTACTTC. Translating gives CSVEGTARTQYF. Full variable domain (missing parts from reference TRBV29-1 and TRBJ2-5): SAVISQKPSRDICQRGTSLTIQCQVDSQVTMMFWYRQQPGQSLTLIATANQGSEATYESGFVIDKFPISRPNLTFSTLTVSNMSPEDSSIYLCSVEGTARTQYFGPGTRLLVL.

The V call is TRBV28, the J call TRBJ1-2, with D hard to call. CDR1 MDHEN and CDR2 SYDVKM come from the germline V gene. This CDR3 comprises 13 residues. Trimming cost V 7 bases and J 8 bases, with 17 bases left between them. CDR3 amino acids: CASKNVMVGGYTF. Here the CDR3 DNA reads TGTGCCAGCAAGAATGTGATGGTCGGGGGCTACACCTTC.

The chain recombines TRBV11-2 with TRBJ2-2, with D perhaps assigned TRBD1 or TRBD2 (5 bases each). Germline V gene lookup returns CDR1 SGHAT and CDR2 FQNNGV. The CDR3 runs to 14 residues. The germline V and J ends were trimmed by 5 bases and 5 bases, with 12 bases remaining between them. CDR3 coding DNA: TGTGCCAGCAGCCCGGAGAGGGGTACCGGGGAGCTGTTTTTT. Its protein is CASSPERGTGELFF.

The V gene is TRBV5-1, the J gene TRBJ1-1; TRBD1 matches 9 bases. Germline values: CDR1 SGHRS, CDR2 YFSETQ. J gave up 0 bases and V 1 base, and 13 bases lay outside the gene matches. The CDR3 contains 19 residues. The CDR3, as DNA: TGCGCCAGCAGCTTGACCGGACTCGGACAGGGGACCGTGAACACTGAAGCTTTCTTT. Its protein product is CASSLTGLGQGTVNTEAFF.

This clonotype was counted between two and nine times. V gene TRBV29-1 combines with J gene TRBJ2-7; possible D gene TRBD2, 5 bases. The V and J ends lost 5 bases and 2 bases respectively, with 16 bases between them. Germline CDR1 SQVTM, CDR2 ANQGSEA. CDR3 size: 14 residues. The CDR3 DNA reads TGCAGCGTTTATTTCGAGGACTCAACCTACGAGCAGTACTTC. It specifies CSVYFEDSTYEQYF.

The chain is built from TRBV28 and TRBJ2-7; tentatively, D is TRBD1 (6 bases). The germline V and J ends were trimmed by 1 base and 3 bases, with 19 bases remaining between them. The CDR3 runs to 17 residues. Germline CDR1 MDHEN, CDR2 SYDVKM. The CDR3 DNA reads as TGTGCCAGCAGTTTATACGGTAGACAGGTGGATCGCTACGAGCAGTACTTC. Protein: CASSLYGRQVDRYEQYF.

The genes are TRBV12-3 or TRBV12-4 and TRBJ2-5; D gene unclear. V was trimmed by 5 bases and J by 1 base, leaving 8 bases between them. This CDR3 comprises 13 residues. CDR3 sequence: CASSDTFQETQYF. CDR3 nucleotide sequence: TGTGCCAGCAGTGACACCTTCCAAGAGACCCAGTACTTC.